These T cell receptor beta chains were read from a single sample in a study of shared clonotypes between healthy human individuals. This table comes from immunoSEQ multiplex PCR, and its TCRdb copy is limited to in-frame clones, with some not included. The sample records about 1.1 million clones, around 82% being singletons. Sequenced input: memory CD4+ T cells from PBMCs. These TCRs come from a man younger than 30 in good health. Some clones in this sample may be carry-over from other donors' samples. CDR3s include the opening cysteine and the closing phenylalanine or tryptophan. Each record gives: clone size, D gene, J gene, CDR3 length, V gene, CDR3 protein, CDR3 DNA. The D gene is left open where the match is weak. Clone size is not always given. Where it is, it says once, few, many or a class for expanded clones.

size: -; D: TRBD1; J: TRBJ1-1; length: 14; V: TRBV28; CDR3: CASSYGQGGTEAFF; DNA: TGTGCCAGCAGTTACGGACAGGGCGGCACTGAAGCTTTCTTT
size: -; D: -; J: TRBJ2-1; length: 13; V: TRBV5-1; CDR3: CASSKGEYNEQFF; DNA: TGCGCCAGCAGCAAGGGGGAGTACAATGAGCAGTTCTTC
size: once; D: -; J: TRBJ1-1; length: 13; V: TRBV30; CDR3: CAWKYARGTEAFF; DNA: TGTGCCTGGAAATATGCCCGAGGGACTGAAGCTTTCTTT
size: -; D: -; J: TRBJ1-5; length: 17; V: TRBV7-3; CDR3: CASSPRWDKGKNQPQHF; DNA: TGTGCCAGCAGCCCTCGGTGGGACAAGGGAAAAAATCAGCCCCAGCATTTT
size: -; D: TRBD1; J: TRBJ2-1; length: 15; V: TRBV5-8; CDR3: CASSFGTGVDNEQFF; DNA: TGTGCCAGCAGCTTCGGGACAGGGGTAGACAATGAGCAGTTCTTC
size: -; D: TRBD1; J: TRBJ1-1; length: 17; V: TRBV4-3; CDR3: CASSQAASRQGNTEAFF; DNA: TGCGCCAGCAGCCAAGCTGCCTCACGACAGGGGAACACTGAAGCTTTCTTT
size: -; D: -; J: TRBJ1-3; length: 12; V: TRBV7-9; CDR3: CASSLGLNTIYF; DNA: TGTGCCAGCAGCTTAGGTCTAAACACCATATATTTT
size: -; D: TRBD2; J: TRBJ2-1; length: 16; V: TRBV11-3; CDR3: CASSFLQASGYNEQFF; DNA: TGTGCCAGCAGCTTCCTCCAGGCTAGCGGCTACAATGAGCAGTTCTTC
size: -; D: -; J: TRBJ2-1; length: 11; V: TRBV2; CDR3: CASSFGNEQFF; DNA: TGTGCCAGCAGTTTCGGCAATGAGCAGTTCTTC
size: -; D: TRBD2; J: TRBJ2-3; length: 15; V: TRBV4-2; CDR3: CASSQKAGVTDTQYF; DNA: TGTGCCAGCAGCCAAAAAGCGGGGGTCACAGATACGCAGTATTTT
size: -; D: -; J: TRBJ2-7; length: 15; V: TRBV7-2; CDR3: CASSKGRPQGSVADF; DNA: TGTGCCAGCAGCAAAGGGCGTCCACAGGGCTCGGTAGCGGACTTC
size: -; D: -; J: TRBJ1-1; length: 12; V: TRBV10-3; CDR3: CAISEEDSQAFF; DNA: TGTGCCATCAGTGAGGAAGACAGCCAAGCTTTCTTT
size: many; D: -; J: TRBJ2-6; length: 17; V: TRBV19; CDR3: CASRLWDTYSGANVLTF; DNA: TGTGCCAGTAGGCTATGGGACACATACTCTGGGGCCAACGTCCTGACTTTC
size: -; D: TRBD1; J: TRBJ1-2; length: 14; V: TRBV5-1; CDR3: CASRGGGASGGYTF; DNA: TGCGCCAGCAGGGGAGGGGGCGCTTCGGGTGGCTACACCTTC
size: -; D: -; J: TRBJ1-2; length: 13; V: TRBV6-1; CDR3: CASSSRVSRGYTF; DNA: TGTGCCAGCAGTTCAAGGGTGTCTCGAGGCTACACCTTC
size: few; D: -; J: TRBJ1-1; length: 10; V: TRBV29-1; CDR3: CSVTATRAFF; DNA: TGCAGCGTTACGGCGACTCGAGCTTTCTTT
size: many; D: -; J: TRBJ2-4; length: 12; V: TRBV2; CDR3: CASSPTLNIQYF; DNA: TGTGCCAGCAGCCCGACCCTAAACATTCAGTACTTC
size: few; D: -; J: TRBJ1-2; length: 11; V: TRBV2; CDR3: CAGDGAAGYTF; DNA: TGTGCGGGAGATGGAGCCGCTGGCTACACCTTC